Presented here are 13 T cell receptor beta chains from one specimen sequenced in a study of cytomegalovirus exposure and HLA in healthy donors. PCR used 60 Vbeta primers and 13 Jbeta primers. Some clones are missing from TCRdb's copy, which holds only in-frame ones; the method was immunoSEQ multiplex PCR. The table lists some 200,000 clones, 70% of them singletons. The sequencing input was PBMCs. All receptors derive from a man aged 40-49 years in good health and CMV-seropositive.

V usage is TRBV13 and J usage is TRBJ2-7, with 9 bases aligning to TRBD1. The V gene's germline CDR1 is PRHDT and CDR2 FYEKMQ (reference sequence). J lost 4 bases, V lost 5 bases, and 6 bases had no gene match. The CDR3 totals 14 residues. The CDR3 region is CASSLGTGRYEQYF. CDR3 nucleotides: TGTGCCAGCAGCCTCGGGACAGGGAGGTACGAGCAGTACTTC.

This chain links TRBV15 with TRBJ2-3; TRBD1 might be the D (6 bases). Germline V lookup: CDR1 LNHNV, CDR2 YYDKDF (reference sequence). V lost 2 bases, J lost 5 bases, and 11 bases lay in between. The CDR3 spans 14 residues. CDR3 sequence (DNA): TGTGCCACCAGCAGACGACAGGAGGTAGATACGCAGTATTTT. Protein product: CATSRRQEVDTQYF.

The rearrangement uses TRBV4-1 and TRBJ2-7; TRBD1 is a possible D gene (5 bases). Germline V gene data show CDR1 as MGHRA and CDR2 as YSYEKL. The CDR3 has 14 residues. V was clipped by 0 bases and J by 1 base, with 7 bases between them. The CDR3 region is CASSQERQSYEQYF. In DNA, the CDR3 is TGCGCCAGCAGCCAAGAAAGACAGTCCTACGAGCAGTACTTC.

As to this clone: Other DNA sequences in the same sample also yield this CDR3. The chain employs TRBV7-2 and TRBJ1-5; TRBD1 is a possible D gene (5 bases). This CDR3 contains 15 residues. The V and J ends lost 2 bases and 0 bases respectively, with 8 bases between them. Germline values: CDR1 SGHTA, CDR2 FQGNSA. CDR3 in DNA: TGTGCCAGCAGCTTACAGGGCTATAGCAATCAGCCCCAGCATTTT. This codes for CASSLQGYSNQPQHF.

The chain recombines TRBV7-2 with TRBJ1-1, with D possibly TRBD1 on 6 matching bases. Trimming pared 2 bases from V and 8 bases from J, leaving 12 bases between. The CDR3 consists of 13 residues. Germline assignment: CDR1 SGHTA and CDR2 FQGNSA. CDR3 protein: CASSLTGRAEAFF. The DNA for the CDR3 is TGTGCCAGCAGCTTAACAGGGAGAGCGGAAGCTTTCTTT.

The chain combines TRBV5-4 with TRBJ1-2; 9 bases agree with TRBD1. CDR3 length equals 17 residues. Germline V lookup: CDR1 SGHNT, CDR2 YYREEE (reference sequence). The V segment lost 4 bases and the J segment 2 bases; nucleotides outside the gene matches: 12. This chain's CDR3 is CASSPSTGGRSNYGYTF. The CDR3 DNA reads TGTGCCAGCAGCCCGTCGACAGGGGGAAGGTCAAACTATGGCTACACCTTC.

The table lists this clone with a few counts. The chain recombines TRBV6-1 with TRBJ2-3, with TRBD2 matching over 9 bases. This CDR3 spans 14 amino acids. Trimming cost V 6 bases and J 6 bases; bases outside gene matches: 7. Germline-derived CDR1 and CDR2 are MNHNS and SASEGT. The CDR3 loop is CASRIGTSLDTQYF. CDR3 coding DNA: TGTGCCAGCAGAATCGGGACTAGCCTTGATACGCAGTATTTT.

This clone was picked up one time. The gene calls are TRBV19 and TRBJ1-1, with a weak D call TRBD1 (6 bases). This CDR3 is built from 13 residues. V lost 9 bases, J lost 4 bases, and 15 bases lay in between. Per germline, CDR1 LNHDA and CDR2 SQIVND (reference sequence). CDR3 nucleotides: TGTGCCAGCAGACACAGGGCAGTCACTGAAGCTTTCTTT. Amino acids: CASRHRAVTEAFF.

The V call is TRBV5-6, the J call TRBJ2-7, with 8 positions matching TRBD1. From germline, CDR1 is SGHDT and CDR2 YYEEEE. After removal of 2 bases from V and 0 bases from J, the junction contained 4 bases not matched to a gene. This CDR3 has 15 residues. The CDR3 sequence is CASSFGQGFSYEQYF. As DNA, the CDR3 is TGTGCCAGCAGCTTTGGACAGGGCTTCTCCTACGAGCAGTACTTC. Drawing the rest from reference TRBV5-6 and TRBJ2-7, the complete variable domain is DAGVTQSPTHLIKTRGQQVTLRCSPKSGHDTVSWYQQALGQGPQFIFQYYEEEERQRGNFPDRFSGHQFPNYSSELNVNALLLGDSALYLCASSFGQGFSYEQYFGPGTRLTVT.

The chain uses TRBV11-2 and TRBJ2-5, with 10 nucleotides matching TRBD1. Trimming at V came to 5 bases and at J to 4 bases, leaving 1 base not matched to a gene. CDR3 length equals 13 residues. In germline, CDR1 is SGHAT, CDR2 FQNNGV. Here the CDR3 DNA reads TGTGCCAGCAGCCGGGACAGGGGAGAGACCCAGTACTTC. This gives the protein CASSRDRGETQYF.

This chain's CDR3 is CASSLVVETQYF. CDR3 nucleotides: TGTGCCAGCAGCTTAGTCGTGGAGACCCAGTACTTC. The rearrangement joins TRBV7-9 to TRBJ2-5; D is unresolved. The CDR3 is made up of 12 amino acids. Germline CDR1 SEHNR, CDR2 FQNEAQ (reference sequence). Trimming took 1 base from V and 5 from J, leaving 5 bases between them.

This clone was seen a few times. The chain couples TRBV29-1 to TRBJ1-2; possible D gene TRBD1, 5 bases. The CDR3 loop spans 14 amino acids. Germline V gene sequence: CDR1 SQVTM, CDR2 ANQGSEA. Between the trimmed V and J ends, which lost 2 bases and 8 bases, there was a span of 18 bases. The CDR3 DNA sequence: TGCAGCGTTGAAATCGACGGGACTACGGGAGGCTACACCTTC. Translated: CSVEIDGTTGGYTF.

In this sample, this clone turned up a few times. The chain employs TRBV5-1 and TRBJ2-2, with 7 bases aligning to TRBD1. J lost 5 bases, V lost 4 bases, and 11 bases had no gene match. CDR1 is SGHRS and CDR2 is YFSETQ in the germline V gene. The CDR3 spans 16 residues. CDR3 amino acids: CASSPDRAERTGELFF. CDR3 sequence (DNA): TGCGCCAGCAGCCCTGACAGGGCGGAGCGGACCGGGGAGCTGTTTTTT.